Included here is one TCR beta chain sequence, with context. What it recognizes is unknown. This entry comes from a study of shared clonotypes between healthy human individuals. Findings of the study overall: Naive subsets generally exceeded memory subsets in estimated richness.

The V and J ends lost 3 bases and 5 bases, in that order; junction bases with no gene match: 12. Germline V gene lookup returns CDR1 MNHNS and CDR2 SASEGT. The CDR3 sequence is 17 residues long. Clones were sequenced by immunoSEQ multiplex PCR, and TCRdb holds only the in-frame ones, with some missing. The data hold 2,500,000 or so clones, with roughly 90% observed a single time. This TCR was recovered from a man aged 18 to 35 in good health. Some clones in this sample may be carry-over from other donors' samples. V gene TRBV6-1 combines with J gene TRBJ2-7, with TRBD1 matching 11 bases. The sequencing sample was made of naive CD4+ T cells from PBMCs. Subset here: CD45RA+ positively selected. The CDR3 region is CASSDPGRDRGRNEQYF. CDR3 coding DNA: TGTGCCAGCAGTGATCCTGGCCGGGACAGGGGGAGGAACGAGCAGTACTTC.